Sequencing of this T cell receptor beta chain was carried out in a study of T cells in Graves' hyperthyroidism and ophthalmopathy. RNA transcripts provided the source from which TCR beta CDR3 regions were amplified. Using the HTBI primer set, a first-round RT-PCR was run on the TCR CDR3. TCRdb re-called the multiplex PCR reads with MiXCR, one entry per CDR3 protein. The table has a few hundred thousand distinct CDR3 sequences, less than 15% seen once. Patients counted as stable if ophthalmopathy did not develop within 18 months. Cells are PBMCs isolated from around 10 ml of fresh blood. The CDR3 runs to 12 residues. Trimming took off 6 bases at V and 8 bases at J, with 13 bases between the two ends. CDR1 and CDR2 from the germline V gene are MNHNS and SASEGT.

The source material was blood. The TCR was taken from a woman under 30 with Graves' hyperthyroidism. This sequence joins TRBV6-1 and TRBJ1-2; TRBD1 might be the D (5 bases). The CDR3 DNA reads TGTGCCAGCAGAAGCGGGGCCTCGGGCTACACCTTC. Translated: CASRSGASGYTF.